Described below is a single T cell receptor beta chain sequence and its context. Its specificity is not known. These data are taken from a study of post-analysis software for immune sequencing data. Study overall: In terms of disease course, relapsing-remitting, secondary progressive and progressive-relapsing multiple sclerosis were included. Findings and limits, study-wide: Four to six TRBV segments (TRBV5-6, TRBV5-1 and TRBV20-1 among them) occurred more frequently in patients than in controls.

Prepared TCR beta cDNA libraries contained unique molecular identifiers. Each CDR3 protein is one row after TCRdb ran MiXCR on the PCR reads. Here the sample spans fewer than 850,000 distinct CDR3 sequences, about 32% being singletons. Trimming shortened V by 6 bases and J by 1 base, and 15 bases separated the two germline ends. The CDR3 consists of 15 residues. Looked up from germline, CDR1 is LNHDA and CDR2 is SQIVND (reference sequence). Sequencing was performed on blood. The clonotype was recovered from a girl aged 5-17 years with multiple sclerosis. This chain uses TRBV19 with TRBJ2-5, with unresolved D. The CDR3 loop is CASSPFRAPQETQYF. CDR3 sequence (DNA): TGTGCCAGTAGCCCCTTCCGGGCCCCCCAAGAGACCCAGTACTTC.